This T cell receptor (beta chain) was documented in a study of B cell selection in AIRE deficiency. The CDR3 runs to 14 residues. V lost 5 bases and J lost 3, with 11 bases in between. The germline V gene has CDR1 SGHVS and CDR2 FQNEAQ. Sorted regulatory T cells were CD4-positive, CD25-high and CD127-low or negative. The method was immunoSEQ multiplex PCR; TCRdb's version includes in-frame clones alone and lacks a portion of them. The data contain 20,000 to 25,000 clones, about 94% of them singletons. Remarks on this clone: Its antigen is undetermined.

Study results and caveats: CDR3s were shorter in shared Treg sequences, reflecting few non-templated nucleotide insertions.

This sequence originates from a human donor with AIRE deficiency. Sequencing was performed on Tregs sorted from PBMCs. This chain links TRBV7-8 with TRBJ1-3; a weak D match, TRBD1 (5 bases). CDR3 DNA sequence: TGTGCCAGCAGCAATCAGGGCGGTGGAAACACCATATATTTT. It is translated as CASSNQGGGNTIYF.